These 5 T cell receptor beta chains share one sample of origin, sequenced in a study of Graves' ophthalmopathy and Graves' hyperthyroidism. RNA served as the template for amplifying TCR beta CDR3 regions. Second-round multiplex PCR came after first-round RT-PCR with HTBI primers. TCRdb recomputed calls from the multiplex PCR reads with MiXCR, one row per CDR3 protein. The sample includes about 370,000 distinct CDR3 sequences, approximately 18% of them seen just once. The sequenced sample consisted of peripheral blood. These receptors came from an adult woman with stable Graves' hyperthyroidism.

CDR3 nucleotides: TGTGCCAGCACCTCGACTAGCGGGGACTCCTACGAGCAGTACTTC. Protein product: CASTSTSGDSYEQYF. V usage is TRBV12-3 or TRBV12-4 and J usage is TRBJ2-7, with TRBD2 identical over 11 bases. Trimming removed 7 bases from V and 0 bases from J; junction bases left unmatched: 5. This CDR3 region has 15 residues.

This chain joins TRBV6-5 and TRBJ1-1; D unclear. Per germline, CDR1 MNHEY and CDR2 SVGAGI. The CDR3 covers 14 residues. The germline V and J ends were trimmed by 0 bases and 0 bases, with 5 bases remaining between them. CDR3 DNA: TGTGCCAGCAGTTACTCTCGGATGAACACTGAAGCTTTCTTT. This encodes CASSYSRMNTEAFF.

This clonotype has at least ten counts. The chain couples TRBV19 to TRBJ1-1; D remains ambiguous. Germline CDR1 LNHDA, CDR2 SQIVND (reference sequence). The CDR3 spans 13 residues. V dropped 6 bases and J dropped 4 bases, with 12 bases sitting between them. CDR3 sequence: CASSQTLGTEAFF. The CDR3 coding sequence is TGTGCCAGTAGCCAGACCCTGGGCACTGAAGCTTTCTTT.

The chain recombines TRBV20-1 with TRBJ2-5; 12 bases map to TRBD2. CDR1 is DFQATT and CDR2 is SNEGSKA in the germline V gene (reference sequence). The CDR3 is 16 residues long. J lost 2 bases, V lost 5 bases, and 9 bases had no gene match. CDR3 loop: CSAWQTSGSPQETQYF. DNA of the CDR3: TGCAGTGCTTGGCAGACTAGCGGGAGCCCTCAAGAGACCCAGTACTTC.

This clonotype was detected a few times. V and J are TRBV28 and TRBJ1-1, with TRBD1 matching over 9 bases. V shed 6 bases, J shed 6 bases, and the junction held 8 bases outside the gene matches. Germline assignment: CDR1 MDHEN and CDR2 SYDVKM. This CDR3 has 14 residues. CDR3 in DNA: TGTGCCAGCAGGTACAGGGGGCGCGGGTCTGAAGCTTTCTTT. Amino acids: CASRYRGRGSEAFF.